The present T cell receptor (beta chain) was sequenced within a study of CD8 T cells in ankylosing spondylitis. Study outcomes and limitations: A TCR beta motif made of fewer than ten highly homologous variants seemed typical of ankylosing spondylitis blood.

In its sample, this clonotype was seen many times. No antigen is known for it. The V gene's germline CDR1 is SQVTM and CDR2 ANQGSEA. CDR3 length equals 12 residues. V was trimmed by 3 bases and J by 2 bases, leaving 6 bases between them. TCRdb reprocessed the 5' RACE reads with MiXCR, giving one entry per CDR3 protein. The data show roughly 400,000 distinct CDR3 sequences, with more than 20% seen just once and roughly a sixth held by the top ten. The chain joins TRBV29-1 to TRBJ2-3; D remains ambiguous. The sequenced sample consisted of blood, either unsorted or a sorted T cell fraction (not recorded which). The clonotype originates from a male donor with ankylosing spondylitis. CDR3 sequence (DNA): TGCAGCGTTGAGGGTTTCACAGATACGCAGTATTTT. This encodes CSVEGFTDTQYF.